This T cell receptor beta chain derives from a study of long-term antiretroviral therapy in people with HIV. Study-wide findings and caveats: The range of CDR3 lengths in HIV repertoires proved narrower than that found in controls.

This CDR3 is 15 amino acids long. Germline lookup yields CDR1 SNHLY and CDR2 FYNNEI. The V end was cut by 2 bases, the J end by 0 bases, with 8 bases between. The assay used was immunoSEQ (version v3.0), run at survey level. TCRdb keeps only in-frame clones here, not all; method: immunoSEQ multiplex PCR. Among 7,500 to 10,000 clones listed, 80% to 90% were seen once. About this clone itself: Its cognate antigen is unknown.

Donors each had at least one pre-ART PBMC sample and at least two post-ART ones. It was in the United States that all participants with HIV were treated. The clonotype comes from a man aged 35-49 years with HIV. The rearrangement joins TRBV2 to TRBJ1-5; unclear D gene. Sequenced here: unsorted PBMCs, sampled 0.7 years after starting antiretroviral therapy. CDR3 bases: TGTGCCAGCAGTGAAAACACCAATAGCAATCAGCCCCAGCATTTT. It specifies CASSENTNSNQPQHF.